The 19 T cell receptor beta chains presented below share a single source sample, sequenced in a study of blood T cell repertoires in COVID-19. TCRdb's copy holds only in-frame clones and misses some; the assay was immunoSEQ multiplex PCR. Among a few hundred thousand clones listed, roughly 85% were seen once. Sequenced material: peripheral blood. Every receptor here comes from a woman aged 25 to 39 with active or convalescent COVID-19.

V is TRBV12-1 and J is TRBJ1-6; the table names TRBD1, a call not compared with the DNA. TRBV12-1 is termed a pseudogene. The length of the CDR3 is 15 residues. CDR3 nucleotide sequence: TGTGCCAGCAGCTCACACAGGGTTTATAATTCACCCCTCCACTTT. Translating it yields CASSSHRVYNSPLHF.

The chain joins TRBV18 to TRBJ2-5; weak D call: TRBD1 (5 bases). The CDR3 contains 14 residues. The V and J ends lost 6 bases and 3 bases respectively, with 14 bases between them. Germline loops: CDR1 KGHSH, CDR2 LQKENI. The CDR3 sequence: CASSYHQGEETQYF. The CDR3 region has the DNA TGTGCCAGCTCGTACCATCAGGGTGAAGAGACCCAGTACTTC.

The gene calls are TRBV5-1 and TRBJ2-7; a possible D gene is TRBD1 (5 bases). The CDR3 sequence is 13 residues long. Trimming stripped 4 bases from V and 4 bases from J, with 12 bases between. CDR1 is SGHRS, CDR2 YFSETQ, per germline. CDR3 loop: CASSQGGRYEQYF. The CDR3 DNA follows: TGCGCCAGCAGCCAGGGTGGTAGATACGAGCAGTACTTC.

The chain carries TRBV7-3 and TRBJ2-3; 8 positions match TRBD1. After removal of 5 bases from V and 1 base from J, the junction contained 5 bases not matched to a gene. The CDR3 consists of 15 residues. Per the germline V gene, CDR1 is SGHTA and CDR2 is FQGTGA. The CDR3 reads CASSPRGLGTDTQYF. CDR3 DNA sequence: TGTGCCAGCAGCCCCAGGGGGCTCGGCACAGATACGCAGTATTTT.

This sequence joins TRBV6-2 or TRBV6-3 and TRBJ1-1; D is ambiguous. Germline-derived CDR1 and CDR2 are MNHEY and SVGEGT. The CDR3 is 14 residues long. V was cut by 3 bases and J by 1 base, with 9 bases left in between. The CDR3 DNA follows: TGTGCCAGCAGTTATAGCAACCAGAACACTGAAGCTTTCTTT. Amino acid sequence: CASSYSNQNTEAFF.

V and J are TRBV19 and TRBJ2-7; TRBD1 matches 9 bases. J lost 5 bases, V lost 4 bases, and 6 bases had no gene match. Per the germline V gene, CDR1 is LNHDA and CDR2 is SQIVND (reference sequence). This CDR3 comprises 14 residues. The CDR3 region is CASSRGTGFHEQYF. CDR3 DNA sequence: TGTGCCAGTAGTAGGGGGACAGGGTTCCACGAGCAGTACTTC. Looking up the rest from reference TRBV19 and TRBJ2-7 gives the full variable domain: DGGITQSPKYLFRKEGQNVTLSCEQNLNHDAMYWYRQDPGQGLRLIYYSQIVNDFQKGDIAEGYSVSREKKESFPLTVTSAQKNPTAFYLCASSRGTGFHEQYFGPGTRLTVT.

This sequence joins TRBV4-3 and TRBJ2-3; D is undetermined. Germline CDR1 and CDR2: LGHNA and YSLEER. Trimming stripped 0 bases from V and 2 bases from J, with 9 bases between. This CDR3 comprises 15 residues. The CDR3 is CASSQERLTTDTQYF. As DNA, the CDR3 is TGCGCCAGCAGCCAAGAGCGGTTAACCACAGATACGCAGTATTTT.

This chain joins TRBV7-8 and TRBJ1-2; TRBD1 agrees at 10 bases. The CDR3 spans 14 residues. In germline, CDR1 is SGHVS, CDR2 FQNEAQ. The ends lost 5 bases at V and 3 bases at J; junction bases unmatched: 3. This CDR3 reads CASSRTGGDYGYTF. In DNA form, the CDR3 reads TGTGCCAGCAGCCGGACAGGGGGAGACTATGGCTACACCTTC.

This chain's CDR3 is CASSQQRQGGGYTF. Here the CDR3 DNA reads TGCGCCAGCAGCCAGCAAAGGCAGGGGGGTGGCTACACCTTC. The V and J genes are TRBV4-1 and TRBJ1-2; 7 nucleotides match TRBD1. Per germline, CDR1 MGHRA and CDR2 YSYEKL. The CDR3 is made up of 14 amino acids. J was trimmed by 7 bases and V by 3 bases; bases with no gene match: 8.

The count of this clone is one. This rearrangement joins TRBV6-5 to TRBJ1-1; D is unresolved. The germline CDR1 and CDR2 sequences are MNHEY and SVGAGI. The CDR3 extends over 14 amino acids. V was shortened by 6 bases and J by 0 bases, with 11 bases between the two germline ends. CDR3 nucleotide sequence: TGTGCCAGCAGCTCACATACCCTGAACACTGAAGCTTTCTTT. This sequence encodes CASSSHTLNTEAFF.

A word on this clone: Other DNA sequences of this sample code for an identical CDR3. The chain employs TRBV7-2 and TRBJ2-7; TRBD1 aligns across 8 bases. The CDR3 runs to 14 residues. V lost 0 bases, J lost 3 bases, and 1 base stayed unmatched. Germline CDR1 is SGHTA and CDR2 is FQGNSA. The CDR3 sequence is CASSLAGTGYEQYF. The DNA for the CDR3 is TGTGCCAGCAGCTTAGCGGGGACAGGCTACGAGCAGTACTTC. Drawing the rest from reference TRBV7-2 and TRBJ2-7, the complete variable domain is GAGVSQSPSNKVTEKGKDVELRCDPISGHTALYWYRQSLGQGLEFLIYFQGNSAPDKSGLPSDRFSAERTGGSVSTLTIQRTQQEDSAVYLCASSLAGTGYEQYFGPGTRLTVT.

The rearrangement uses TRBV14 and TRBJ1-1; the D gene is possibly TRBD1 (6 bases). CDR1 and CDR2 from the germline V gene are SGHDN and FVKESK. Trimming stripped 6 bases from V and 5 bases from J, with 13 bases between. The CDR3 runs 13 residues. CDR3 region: CASRLQGTTEAFF. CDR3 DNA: TGTGCCAGCAGGCTACAGGGTACAACTGAAGCTTTCTTT.

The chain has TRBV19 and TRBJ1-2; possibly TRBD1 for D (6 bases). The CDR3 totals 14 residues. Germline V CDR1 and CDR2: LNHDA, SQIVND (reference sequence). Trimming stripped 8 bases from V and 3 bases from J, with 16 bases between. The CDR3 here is CASRKQQGYYGYTF. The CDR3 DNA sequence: TGTGCCAGTCGAAAACAACAGGGTTACTATGGCTACACCTTC.

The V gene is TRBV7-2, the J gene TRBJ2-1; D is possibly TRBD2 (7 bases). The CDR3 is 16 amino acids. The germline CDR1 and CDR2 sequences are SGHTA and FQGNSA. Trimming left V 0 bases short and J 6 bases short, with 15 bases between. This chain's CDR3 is CASSLAGAGAFNEQFF. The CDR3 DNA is TGTGCCAGCAGCTTAGCTGGGGCGGGGGCTTTCAATGAGCAGTTCTTC.

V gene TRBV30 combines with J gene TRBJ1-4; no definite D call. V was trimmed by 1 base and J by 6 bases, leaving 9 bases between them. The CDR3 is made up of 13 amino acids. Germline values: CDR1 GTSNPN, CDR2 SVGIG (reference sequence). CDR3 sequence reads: CAWSDGGDEKLFF. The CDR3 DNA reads TGTGCCTGGAGTGATGGTGGAGATGAAAAACTGTTTTTT.

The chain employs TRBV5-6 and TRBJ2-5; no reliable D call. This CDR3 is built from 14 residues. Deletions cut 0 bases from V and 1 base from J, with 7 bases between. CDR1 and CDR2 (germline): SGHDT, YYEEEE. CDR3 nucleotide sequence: TGTGCCAGCAGCTTGGGAGGAATCCAAGAGACCCAGTACTTC. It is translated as CASSLGGIQETQYF.

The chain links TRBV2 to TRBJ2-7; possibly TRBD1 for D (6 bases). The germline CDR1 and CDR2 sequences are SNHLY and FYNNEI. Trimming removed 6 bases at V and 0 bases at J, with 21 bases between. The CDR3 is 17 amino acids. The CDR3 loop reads CASSNRARFQISYEQYF. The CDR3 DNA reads TGTGCCAGCAGCAACAGGGCCCGTTTCCAAATCTCCTACGAGCAGTACTTC.

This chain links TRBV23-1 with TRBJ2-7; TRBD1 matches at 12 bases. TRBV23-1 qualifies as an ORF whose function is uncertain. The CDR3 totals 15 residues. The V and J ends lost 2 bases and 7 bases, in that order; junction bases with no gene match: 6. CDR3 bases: TGCGCCAGCAGTCAACCGGGACAGGGGGCGGAAGAGCAGTACTTC. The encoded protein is CASSQPGQGAEEQYF.

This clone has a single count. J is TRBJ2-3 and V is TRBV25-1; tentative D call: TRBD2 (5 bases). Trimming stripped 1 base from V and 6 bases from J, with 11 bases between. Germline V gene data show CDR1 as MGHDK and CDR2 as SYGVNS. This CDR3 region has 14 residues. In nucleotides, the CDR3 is TGTGCCAGCAGTGAATCCGGGGTGGGGGATACGCAGTATTTT. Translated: CASSESGVGDTQYF. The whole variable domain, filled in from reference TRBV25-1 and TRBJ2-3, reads EADIYQTPRYLVIGTGKKITLECSQTMGHDKMYWYQQDPGMELHLIHYSYGVNSTEKGDLSSESTVSRIRTEHFPLTLESARPSHTSQYLCASSESGVGDTQYFGPGTRLTVL.